The entry that follows covers one T cell receptor beta chain sequence. The antigen is undetermined. V lost 1 base and J lost 0, with 10 bases in between. The germline CDR1 and CDR2 sequences are SGDLS and YYNGEE. CDR3 size: 15 residues. This entry comes from a study of OX40 agonist ivuxolimab in advanced cancers. Findings and limits, study-wide: Relative to CD4+, CD8+ T cells held more expanded clones on average. No determination was made of the antigen specificity of the expanded peripheral T cells.

Patients who had autoimmune disease history or got systemic immunosuppression were left out. Sequencing used immunoSEQ multiplex PCR; TCRdb keeps in-frame clones, though not all of them. The top ten hold roughly an eighth of the sample, which has 9,500 to 15,000 clones, roughly 81% seen once. This clonotype was obtained from an adult with an advanced solid tumor such as melanoma, head and neck, liver or kidney cancer. V and J are TRBV9 and TRBJ1-2; no firm D call. This specimen was CD4+ or CD8+ T cells sorted from blood, taken in a trial of the OX40 agonist ivuxolimab. As DNA, the CDR3 is TGTGCCAGCAGCGTAACGCCGGACCCTAACTATGGCTACACCTTC. Translating it yields CASSVTPDPNYGYTF.